A selection of T cell receptor beta chains follows, all from one sample in a study of T cells in Graves' hyperthyroidism and ophthalmopathy. TCRdb used MiXCR to reprocess the multiplex PCR reads, holding one entry per CDR3 protein. The profile shows approximately 530,000 distinct CDR3 sequences, around 15% of them singletons. The material sequenced was blood. The source is a young woman with Graves' hyperthyroidism. CDR3s include the opening cysteine and the closing phenylalanine or tryptophan. The D gene is left open where the match is weak. Some rows have no size entry. The others give once, few or many, or a class for an expanded clone.

V	J	D	size	DNA	CDR3
TRBV30	TRBJ2-3	TRBD2	many	TGTGCCTGGAGTCCCGGACTAGCGGGGACTAGCACAGATACGCAGTATTTT	CAWSPGLAGTSTDTQYF
TRBV28	TRBJ1-2	TRBD1	many	TGTGCCAGCAATCGACCACAGGGGAAAAACGGCTACACCTTC	CASNRPQGKNGYTF
TRBV28	TRBJ1-2	NA	NA	TGTGCCAGCAGCCGAGACGGGGGTAGGGGCTACACCTTC	CASSRDGGRGYTF
TRBV4-2	TRBJ1-5	NA	many	TGTGCCAGCAGCCAGGCCTCACAGGGCAATCAGCCCCAGCATTTT	CASSQASQGNQPQHF
TRBV29-1	TRBJ1-2	TRBD1	few	TGCAGCGTTGTGCCAGGGGGGGATGGCTACACCTTC	CSVVPGGDGYTF
TRBV13	TRBJ2-3	NA	NA	TGTGCCAGCAGCTTCCTATACGGGGACCTACCTAGCACAGATACGCCGTATTTT	CASSFLYGDLPSTDTPYF
TRBV20-1	TRBJ2-5	TRBD2	many	TGCAGTGCTAGAGTCGGCGGGGGAAAAGAGACCCAGTACTTC	CSARVGGGKETQYF
TRBV7-8	TRBJ2-1	TRBD2	few	TGTGCCAGCAGCTCGACCGGGACTAGCATTGAGCAGTTCTTC	CASSSTGTSIEQFF
TRBV3-1	TRBJ2-1	TRBD1	few	TGTGCCAGCAGCCAAGATTTGTCGCCAGGGGGACCCAATGAGCAGTTCTTC	CASSQDLSPGGPNEQFF
TRBV6-6	TRBJ2-7	NA	many	TGTGCCAGCAGTTACTCGAATGACGGGATCTACGAGCAGTACTTC	CASSYSNDGIYEQYF
TRBV20-1	TRBJ1-4	NA	many	TGCAGTGCTAGAGTACGGAGCACAGGGGAAAAACTGTTTTTT	CSARVRSTGEKLFF
TRBV7-6	TRBJ2-7	TRBD2	NA	TGTGCCAGCAGCCTTAGCGGGGGGAACACCGGAGGCGAGCAGTACTTC	CASSLSGGNTGGEQYF
TRBV27	TRBJ1-5	NA	few	TGTGCCAGCAGGGAGAGGTGGAATCAGCCCCAGCATTTT	CASRERWNQPQHF
TRBV12-3/TRBV12-4	TRBJ2-2	NA	NA	TGTGCCAGCAGTCACCAGAGGGGAAGCTCCGGGGAGCTGTTTTTT	CASSHQRGSSGELFF
TRBV6-1	TRBJ2-1	NA	many	TGTGCCAGCAGTGGAACCGGGACACCCGGCGGTGAGCAGTTCTTC	CASSGTGTPGGEQFF
TRBV5-1	TRBJ2-5	TRBD1	many	TGCGCCAGCAGCAATACAGGGGATTCGAAGACCCAGTACTTC	CASSNTGDSKTQYF
TRBV6-1	TRBJ1-6	TRBD1	many	TGTGCCAGCAGTGGATACACCGGGACAGGGGGTTCACCCCTCCACTTT	CASSGYTGTGGSPLHF